Reported below is one T cell receptor beta chain. Its antigen is as yet unknown. Clones were sequenced by immunoSEQ multiplex PCR, and TCRdb holds only the in-frame ones, with some missing. The data hold tens of thousands of clones, with 85% observed a single time. The source of the sample is a study of identifying expanded T cells in peripheral blood. Study results and limitations: Differentially abundant clones: 1 to 1.5 between replicates, about 16 at approximately two weeks, less than 20 at four. Clone count variance between approximately two-week samples rose with total template count.

No infections or other immune events were documented during collection. The source material was blood. This clonotype was sampled from a person between 18 and 69 years old in good health.

CDR3 coding DNA: TGTGCCAGCAGTCACAGGGTATCCAAAAACATTCAGTACTTC. Its protein product is CASSHRVSKNIQYF. The genes are TRBV2 and TRBJ2-4; maybe TRBD1 (6 bases). Trimming shortened V by 5 bases and J by 2 bases, and 10 bases separated the two germline ends. From germline, CDR1 is SNHLY and CDR2 FYNNEI. This CDR3 spans 14 amino acids.